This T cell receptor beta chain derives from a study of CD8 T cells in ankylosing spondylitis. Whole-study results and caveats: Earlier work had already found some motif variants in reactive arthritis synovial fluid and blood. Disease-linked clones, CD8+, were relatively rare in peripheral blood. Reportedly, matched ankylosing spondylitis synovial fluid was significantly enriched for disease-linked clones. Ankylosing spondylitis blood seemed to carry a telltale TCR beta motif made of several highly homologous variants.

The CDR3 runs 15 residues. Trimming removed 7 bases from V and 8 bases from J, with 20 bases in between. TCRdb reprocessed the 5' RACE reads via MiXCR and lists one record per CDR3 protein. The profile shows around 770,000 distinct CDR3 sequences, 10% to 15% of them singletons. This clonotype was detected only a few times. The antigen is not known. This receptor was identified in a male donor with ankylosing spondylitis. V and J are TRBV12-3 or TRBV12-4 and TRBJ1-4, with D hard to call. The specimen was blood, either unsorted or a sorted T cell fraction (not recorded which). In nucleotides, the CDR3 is TGTGCCAGCACTCCCCTCGGGCAGGTCCGGGAAAAACTGTTTTTT. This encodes CASTPLGQVREKLFF.